This T cell receptor beta chain appears in the sequencing data of a study of T-cell reconstitution after alpha-beta-depleted transplantation in children. This CDR3 has 15 residues. Trimming pared 1 base from V and 2 bases from J, leaving 9 bases between. Looked up from germline, CDR1 is LGHNA and CDR2 is YSLEER. A few counts support this clonotype. A library of TCRbeta sequences, prepared with unique molecular identifiers, was generated. One entry per CDR3 protein results from TCRdb running MiXCR on the PCR reads. The sample has around 600,000 distinct CDR3 sequences, 10% to 13% seen once. V is TRBV4-3 and J is TRBJ1-5; no firm D call. The source of this sequence is a human donor who donated a stem cell graft to a child with acute myeloid leukemia. Sequenced material: PBMCs from the stem cell graft donor, taken from the stem cell graft. The DNA for the CDR3 is TGCGCCAGCAGCCAAGGGTCCCAGGGCAATCAGCCCCAGCATTTT. Translation gives CASSQGSQGNQPQHF.